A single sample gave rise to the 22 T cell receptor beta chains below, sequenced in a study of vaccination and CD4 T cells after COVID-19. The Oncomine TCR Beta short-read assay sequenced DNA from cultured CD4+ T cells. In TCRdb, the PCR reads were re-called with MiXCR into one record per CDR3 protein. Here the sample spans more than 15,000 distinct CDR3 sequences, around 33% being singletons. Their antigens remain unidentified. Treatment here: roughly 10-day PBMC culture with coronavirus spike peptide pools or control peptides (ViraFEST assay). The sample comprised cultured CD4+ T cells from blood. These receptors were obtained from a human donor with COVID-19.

The CDR3 DNA follows: TGCAGTGCTAGACTAGCGGGGGGGAACAATGAGCAGTTCTTC. As protein: CSARLAGGNNEQFF. V gene TRBV20-1 combines with J gene TRBJ2-1; TRBD2 agrees at 12 bases. Trimming cost V 2 bases and J 5 bases; bases outside gene matches: 1. CDR3 length: 14 amino acids. Germline CDR1 DFQATT, CDR2 SNEGSKA (reference sequence).

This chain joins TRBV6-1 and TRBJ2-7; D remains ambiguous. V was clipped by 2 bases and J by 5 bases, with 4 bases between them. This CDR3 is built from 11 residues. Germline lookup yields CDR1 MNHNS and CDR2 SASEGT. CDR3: CASSEINEQYF. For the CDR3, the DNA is TGTGCCAGCAGTGAAATTAACGAGCAGTACTTC.

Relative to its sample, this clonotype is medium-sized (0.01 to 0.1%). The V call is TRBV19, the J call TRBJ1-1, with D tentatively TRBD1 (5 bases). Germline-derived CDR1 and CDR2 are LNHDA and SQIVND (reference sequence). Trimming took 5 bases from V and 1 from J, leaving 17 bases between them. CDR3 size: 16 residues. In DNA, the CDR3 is TGTGCCAGTAGTTTCTTGACGGGACGGACGAACACTGAAGCTTTCTTT. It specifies CASSFLTGRTNTEAFF.

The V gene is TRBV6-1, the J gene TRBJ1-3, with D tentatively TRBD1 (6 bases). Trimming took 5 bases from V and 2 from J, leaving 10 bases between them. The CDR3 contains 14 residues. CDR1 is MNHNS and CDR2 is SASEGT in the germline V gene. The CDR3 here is CASSPGAAGNTIYF. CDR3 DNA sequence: TGTGCCAGCAGTCCGGGGGCGGCTGGAAACACCATATATTTT.

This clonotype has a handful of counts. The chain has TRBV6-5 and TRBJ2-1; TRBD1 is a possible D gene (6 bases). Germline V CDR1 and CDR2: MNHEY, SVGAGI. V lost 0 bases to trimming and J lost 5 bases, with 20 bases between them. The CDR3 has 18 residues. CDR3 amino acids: CASSYSDSGRGTNNEQFF. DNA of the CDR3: TGTGCCAGCAGTTACTCAGATTCGGGCAGGGGCACCAACAATGAGCAGTTCTTC.

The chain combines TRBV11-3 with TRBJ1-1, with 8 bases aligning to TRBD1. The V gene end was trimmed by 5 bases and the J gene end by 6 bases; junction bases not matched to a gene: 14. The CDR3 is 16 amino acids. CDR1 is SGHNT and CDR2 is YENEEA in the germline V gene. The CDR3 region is CASSEGGDRYGPEAFF. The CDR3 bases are TGTGCCAGCAGCGAGGGGGGGGACAGGTATGGTCCTGAAGCTTTCTTT.

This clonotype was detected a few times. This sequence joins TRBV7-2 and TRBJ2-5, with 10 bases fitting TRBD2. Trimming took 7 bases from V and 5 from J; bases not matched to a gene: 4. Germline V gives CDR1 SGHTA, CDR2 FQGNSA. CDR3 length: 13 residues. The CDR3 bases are TGTGCCAGCATGCTAGCGGGGGTGGAGACCCAGTACTTC. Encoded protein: CASMLAGVETQYF. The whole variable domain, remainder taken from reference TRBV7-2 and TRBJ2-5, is GAGVSQSPSNKVTEKGKDVELRCDPISGHTALYWYRQSLGQGLEFLIYFQGNSAPDKSGLPSDRFSAERTGGSVSTLTIQRTQQEDSAVYLCASMLAGVETQYFGPGTRLLVL.

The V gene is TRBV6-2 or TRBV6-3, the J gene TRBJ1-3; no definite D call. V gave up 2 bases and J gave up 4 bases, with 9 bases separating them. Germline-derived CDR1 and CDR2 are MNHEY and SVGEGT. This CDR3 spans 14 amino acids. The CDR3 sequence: CASSYGGLGNTIYF. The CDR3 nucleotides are TGTGCCAGCAGTTACGGCGGGTTGGGAAACACCATATATTTT.

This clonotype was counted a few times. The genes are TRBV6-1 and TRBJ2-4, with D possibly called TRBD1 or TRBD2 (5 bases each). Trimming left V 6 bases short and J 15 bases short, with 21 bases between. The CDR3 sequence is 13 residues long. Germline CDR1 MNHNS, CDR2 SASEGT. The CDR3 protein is CASRARDLPFWYF. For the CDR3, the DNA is TGTGCCAGCAGAGCCCGGGACCTCCCCTTTTGGTACTTC.

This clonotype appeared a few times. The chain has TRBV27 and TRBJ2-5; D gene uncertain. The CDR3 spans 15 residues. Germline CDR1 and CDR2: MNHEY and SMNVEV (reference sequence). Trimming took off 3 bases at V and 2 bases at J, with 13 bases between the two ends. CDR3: CASSFYGVGQETQYF. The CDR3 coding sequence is TGTGCCAGCAGTTTCTATGGGGTGGGTCAAGAGACCCAGTACTTC.

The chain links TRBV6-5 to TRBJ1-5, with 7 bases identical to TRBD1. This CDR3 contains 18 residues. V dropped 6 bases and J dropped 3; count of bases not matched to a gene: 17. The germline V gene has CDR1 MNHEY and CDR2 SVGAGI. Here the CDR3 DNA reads TGTGCCAGCAGATACGGGACAGAGAACAGCTTCACCAATCAGCCCCAGCATTTT. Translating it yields CASRYGTENSFTNQPQHF.

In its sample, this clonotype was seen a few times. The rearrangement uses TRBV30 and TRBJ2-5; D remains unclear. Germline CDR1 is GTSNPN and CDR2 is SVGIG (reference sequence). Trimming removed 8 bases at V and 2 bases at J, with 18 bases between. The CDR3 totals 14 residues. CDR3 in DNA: TGTGCCCCCAGACCCCCCGACGCACAAGAGACCCAGTACTTC. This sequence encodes CAPRPPDAQETQYF. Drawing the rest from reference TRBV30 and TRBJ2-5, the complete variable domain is SQTIHQWPATLVQPVGSPLSLECTVEGTSNPNLYWYRQAAGRGLQLLFYSVGIGQISSEVPQNLSASRPQDRQFILSSKKLLLSDSGFYLCAPRPPDAQETQYFGPGTRLLVL.

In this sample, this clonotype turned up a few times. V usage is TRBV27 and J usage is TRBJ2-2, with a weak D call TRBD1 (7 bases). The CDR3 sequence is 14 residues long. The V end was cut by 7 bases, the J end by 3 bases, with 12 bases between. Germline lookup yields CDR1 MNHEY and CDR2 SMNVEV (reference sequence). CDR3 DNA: TGTGCCAGCAAACGCGGGACAGACACCGGGGAGCTGTTTTTT. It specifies CASKRGTDTGELFF.

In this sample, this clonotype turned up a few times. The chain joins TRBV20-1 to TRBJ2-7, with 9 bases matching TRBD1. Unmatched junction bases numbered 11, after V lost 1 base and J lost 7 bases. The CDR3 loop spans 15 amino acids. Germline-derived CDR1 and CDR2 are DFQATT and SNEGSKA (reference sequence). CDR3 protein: CSARGLDRGGEEQYF. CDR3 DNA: TGCAGTGCTAGAGGTCTGGACAGGGGAGGGGAAGAGCAGTACTTC.

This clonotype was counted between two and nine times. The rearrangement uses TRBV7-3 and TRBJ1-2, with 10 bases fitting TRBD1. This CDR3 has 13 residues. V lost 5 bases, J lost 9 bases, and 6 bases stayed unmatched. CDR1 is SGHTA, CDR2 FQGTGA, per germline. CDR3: CASSPDRGMSYTF. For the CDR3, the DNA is TGTGCCAGCAGCCCGGACAGGGGGATGAGCTACACCTTC.

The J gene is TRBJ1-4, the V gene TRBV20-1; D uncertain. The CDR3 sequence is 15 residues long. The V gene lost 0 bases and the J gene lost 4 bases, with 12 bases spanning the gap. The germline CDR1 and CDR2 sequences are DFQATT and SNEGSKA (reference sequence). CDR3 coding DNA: TGCAGTGCTAGAGATTCCAGTTCATTTAATGAAAAACTGTTTTTT. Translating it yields CSARDSSSFNEKLFF.

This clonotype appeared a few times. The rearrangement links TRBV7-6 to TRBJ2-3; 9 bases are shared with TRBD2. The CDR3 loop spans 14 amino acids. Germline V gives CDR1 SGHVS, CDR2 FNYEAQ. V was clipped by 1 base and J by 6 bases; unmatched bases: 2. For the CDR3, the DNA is TGTGCCAGCAGCTTAGAGCGGGGGGTGGATACGCAGTATTTT. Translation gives CASSLERGVDTQYF. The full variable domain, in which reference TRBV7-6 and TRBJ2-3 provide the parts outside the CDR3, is GAGVSQSPRYKVTKRGQDVALRCDPISGHVSLYWYRQALGQGPEFLTYFNYEAQQDKSGLPNDRFSAERPEGSISTLTIQRTEQRDSAMYRCASSLERGVDTQYFGPGTRLTVL.

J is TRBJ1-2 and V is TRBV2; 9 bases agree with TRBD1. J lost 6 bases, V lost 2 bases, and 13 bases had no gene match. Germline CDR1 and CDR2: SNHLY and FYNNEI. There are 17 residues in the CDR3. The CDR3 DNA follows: TGTGCCAGCAGTGAACTGATGGGACAGGGTACAGGGGATGGCTACACCTTC. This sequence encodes CASSELMGQGTGDGYTF.

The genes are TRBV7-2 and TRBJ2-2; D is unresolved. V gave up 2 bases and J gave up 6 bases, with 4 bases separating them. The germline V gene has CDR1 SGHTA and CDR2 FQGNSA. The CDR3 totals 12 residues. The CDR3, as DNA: TGTGCCAGCAGCTTAAGGGCCGGGGAGCTGTTTTTT. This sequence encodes CASSLRAGELFF.

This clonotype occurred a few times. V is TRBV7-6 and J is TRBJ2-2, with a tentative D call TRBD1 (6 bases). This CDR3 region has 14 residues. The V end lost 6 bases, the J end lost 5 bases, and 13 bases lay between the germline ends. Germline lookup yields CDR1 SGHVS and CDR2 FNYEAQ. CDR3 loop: CASSLTRGTGELFF. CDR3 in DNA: TGTGCCAGCAGTCTAACCAGGGGAACCGGGGAGCTGTTTTTT.

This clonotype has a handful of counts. The DNA for the CDR3 is TGTGCCAGCAGCTTTTTCGGTAGCGGGGGGGCTGCGTGGAATGAGCAGTTCTTC. Translation gives CASSFFGSGGAAWNEQFF. This chain joins TRBV7-3 and TRBJ2-1; 11 positions agree with TRBD2. The CDR3 consists of 18 residues. The germline V gene encodes CDR1 SGHTA and CDR2 FQGTGA. V shed 3 bases, J shed 7 bases, and the junction held 14 bases outside the gene matches.

CDR3 region: CASSRPQGYSPLHF. The CDR3 coding sequence is TGTGCCAGCAGCAGGCCCCAAGGCTATTCACCCCTCCACTTT. The chain combines TRBV21-1 with TRBJ1-6; the table's TRBD1 call for D was not verified on the DNA. TRBV21-1 is listed as a pseudogene. CDR3 length: 14 residues.